A single sample gave rise to the 22 T cell receptor beta chains below, sequenced in a study of T cell clones after liver transplantation. Assay: immunoSEQ multiplex PCR; the TCRdb copy retains only in-frame clones and omits some. The repertoire holds about 99,000 clones, with roughly 80% as singletons. The sample here was CD4+ T cells from blood, taken around 44 months after liver transplant. All receptors derive from a human patient who received a liver transplant. Some T cells may possibly be graft donor cells.

V usage is TRBV6-1 and J usage is TRBJ2-1, with D possibly TRBD2 on 6 matching bases. Germline CDR1 is MNHNS and CDR2 is SASEGT. CDR3 length: 12 residues. V gave up 7 bases and J gave up 8 bases, with 12 bases separating them. The CDR3 here is CASKTGGYEQFF. The DNA for the CDR3 is TGTGCCAGCAAAACCGGGGGTTATGAGCAGTTCTTC.

The J gene is TRBJ2-1, the V gene TRBV28; 9 positions match TRBD1. The CDR3 totals 15 residues. V lost 6 bases and J lost 9; bases outside the gene matches: 12. Germline V gene sequence: CDR1 MDHEN, CDR2 SYDVKM. CDR3 in DNA: TGTGCCAGCAGGCGACAGGGGGGCCCCTTGGGTGAGCAGTTCTTC. It translates to CASRRQGGPLGEQFF.

This chain uses TRBV4-1 with TRBJ1-1, with TRBD1 matching 11 bases. With 8 bases clipped from V and 10 bases from J, the junction kept 15 bases outside the gene matches. This CDR3 comprises 15 residues. The germline gives CDR1 MGHRA, CDR2 YSYEKL. CDR3 sequence reads: CASHAKDRGPQGAFF. The CDR3 region has the DNA TGCGCCAGCCACGCCAAGGACAGGGGGCCTCAGGGAGCTTTCTTT.

The chain links TRBV4-1 to TRBJ2-1; no definite D call. V gave up 0 bases and J gave up 3 bases, with 12 bases separating them. In germline, CDR1 is MGHRA, CDR2 YSYEKL. This CDR3 region has 16 residues. The CDR3 DNA follows: TGCGCCAGCAGCCAAGAGGTGACCGGGCTCTACAATGAGCAGTTCTTC. Translated: CASSQEVTGLYNEQFF.

The table lists this clone with a few counts. This chain uses TRBV5-4 with TRBJ2-7; TRBD2 matches 12 bases. V shed 4 bases, J shed 4 bases, and the junction held 3 bases outside the gene matches. This CDR3 contains 14 residues. Germline CDR1 and CDR2: SGHNT and YYREEE (reference sequence). CDR3 nucleotides: TGTGCCAGCAGCCCCACTAGCGGGGGGTACGAGCAGTACTTC. This gives the protein CASSPTSGGYEQYF. Full variable domain (outside the CDR3, taken from reference TRBV5-4 and TRBJ2-7): ETGVTQSPTHLIKTRGQQVTLRCSSQSGHNTVSWYQQALGQGPQFIFQYYREEENGRGNFPPRFSGLQFPNYSSELNVNALELDDSALYLCASSPTSGGYEQYFGPGTRLTVT.

This chain links TRBV30 with TRBJ2-1; a possible D gene is TRBD1 (7 bases). Germline CDR1 GTSNPN, CDR2 SVGIG (reference sequence). The CDR3 loop spans 18 amino acids. The V end was cut by 1 base, the J end by 0 bases, with 19 bases between. Here the CDR3 reads CAWSAARRGTVSYNEQFF. The CDR3 DNA reads as TGTGCCTGGAGTGCAGCCCGACGGGGGACAGTCTCCTACAATGAGCAGTTCTTC.

The gene calls are TRBV11-1 and TRBJ1-6; perhaps TRBD1 as D (5 bases). Trimming pared 1 base from V and 8 bases from J, leaving 12 bases between. Germline loops: CDR1 SGHAT, CDR2 FQDESV (reference sequence). CDR3 length equals 15 residues. This chain's CDR3 is CASSLEGPRDSPLHF. Here the CDR3 DNA reads TGTGCCAGCAGCTTAGAGGGACCACGGGATTCACCCCTCCACTTT.

This chain connects TRBV5-1 to TRBJ2-3; 7 bases fit TRBD1. V trimming: 4 bases; J trimming: 4 bases; junction bases outside the gene matches: 12. The CDR3 is 16 residues long. Germline values: CDR1 SGHRS, CDR2 YFSETQ. CDR3 sequence reads: CASSAETGSLADTQYF. For the CDR3, the DNA is TGCGCCAGCAGCGCCGAGACAGGGTCGTTGGCAGATACGCAGTATTTT. The whole variable domain, remainder taken from reference TRBV5-1 and TRBJ2-3, is KAGVTQTPRYLIKTRGQQVTLSCSPISGHRSVSWYQQTPGQGLQFLFEYFSETQRNKGNFPGRFSGRQFSNSRSEMNVSTLELGDSALYLCASSAETGSLADTQYFGPGTRLTVL.

The chain employs TRBV5-1 and TRBJ2-2; D is tentatively TRBD1 or TRBD2 (5 bases each). This CDR3 has 16 amino acids. CDR1 and CDR2 from the germline V gene are SGHRS and YFSETQ. V lost 5 bases and J lost 6, with 20 bases in between. The CDR3 sequence: CASRPGHGAFAGELFF. CDR3 DNA: TGCGCCAGCAGACCTGGACACGGGGCGTTCGCCGGGGAGCTGTTTTTT.

This chain connects TRBV29-1 to TRBJ2-1; no clear D gene. Germline CDR1 reads SQVTM; CDR2 reads ANQGSEA. This CDR3 contains 12 residues. The ends were cut back, 5 bases at V and 7 bases at J, with 12 bases in the middle. The CDR3 loop is CSVTENLNEQFF. DNA of the CDR3: TGCAGCGTTACCGAGAACCTGAATGAGCAGTTCTTC.

This chain connects TRBV15 to TRBJ1-2, with D maybe TRBD1 (5 bases). V was clipped by 8 bases and J by 6 bases, with 16 bases between them. From germline, CDR1 is LNHNV and CDR2 YYDKDF (reference sequence). The CDR3 spans 13 residues. Written as DNA, the CDR3 is TGTGCCACCCAAGGAAGGGGCTGGGATGGCTACACCTTC. Translation gives CATQGRGWDGYTF.

This chain uses TRBV19 with TRBJ2-1, with D hard to call. The CDR3 has 15 amino acids. Per the germline V gene, CDR1 is LNHDA and CDR2 is SQIVND (reference sequence). Deletions cut 1 base from V and 5 bases from J, with 12 bases between. As DNA, the CDR3 is TGTGCCAGTAGTATAGGGACCCCGCGCAACAATGAGCAGTTCTTC. It yields the protein CASSIGTPRNNEQFF.

The chain uses TRBV19 and TRBJ2-1, with TRBD2 matching 10 bases. V shed 3 bases, J shed 4 bases, and the junction held 3 bases outside the gene matches. Per germline, CDR1 LNHDA and CDR2 SQIVND (reference sequence). The CDR3 extends over 15 amino acids. The CDR3 sequence is CASSISGLAYNEQFF. CDR3 in DNA: TGTGCCAGTAGTATTTCGGGACTAGCGTACAATGAGCAGTTCTTC. The entire variable domain, with the rest obtained from reference TRBV19 and TRBJ2-1, is as follows: DGGITQSPKYLFRKEGQNVTLSCEQNLNHDAMYWYRQDPGQGLRLIYYSQIVNDFQKGDIAEGYSVSREKKESFPLTVTSAQKNPTAFYLCASSISGLAYNEQFFGPGTRLTVL.

The chain couples TRBV4-2 to TRBJ1-2; D gene ambiguous. Per germline, CDR1 LGHNA and CDR2 YNFKEQ. Trimming removed 0 bases from V and 4 bases from J, with 3 bases in between. The CDR3 spans 12 residues. The CDR3, as DNA: TGTGCCAGCAGCCAAGACGCCTATGGCTACACCTTC. Amino acid sequence: CASSQDAYGYTF.

The J gene is TRBJ1-5, the V gene TRBV2; the D is unclear. The length of the CDR3 is 15 residues. CDR1 and CDR2 from the germline V gene are SNHLY and FYNNEI. Trimming stripped 2 bases from V and 1 base from J, with 9 bases between. The CDR3 is CASSENRGSNQPQHF. The DNA of the CDR3 is TGTGCCAGCAGTGAAAATCGGGGAAGCAATCAGCCCCAGCATTTT. Looking up the rest from reference TRBV2 and TRBJ1-5 gives the full variable domain: EPEVTQTPSHQVTQMGQEVILRCVPISNHLYFYWYRQILGQKVEFLVSFYNNEISEKSEIFDDQFSVERPDGSNFTLKIRSTKLEDSAMYFCASSENRGSNQPQHFGDGTRLSIL.

The table lists this clone with a few counts. This sequence joins TRBV15 and TRBJ2-7; D remains unclear. V dropped 3 bases and J dropped 5 bases, with 17 bases sitting between them. CDR1 is LNHNV, CDR2 YYDKDF, per germline (reference sequence). The CDR3 runs to 15 residues. The CDR3 loop is CATSRDGPRVNEQYF. The CDR3 DNA follows: TGTGCCACCAGCAGGGACGGCCCGAGAGTCAACGAGCAGTACTTC.

The V gene is TRBV10-1, the J gene TRBJ2-5; possibly TRBD2 for D (5 bases). V lost 5 bases and J 4 bases, leaving 14 bases between the germline ends. CDR3 length equals 14 residues. The germline CDR1 and CDR2 sequences are WNHNN and SYGVQD (reference sequence). Here the CDR3 DNA reads TGCGCCAGCAGTTCTACTAGTTCGGGAGAGACCCAGTACTTC. This sequence encodes CASSSTSSGETQYF.

The gene calls are TRBV7-2 and TRBJ1-4; unclear D gene. CDR1 is SGHTA and CDR2 is FQGNSA in the germline V gene. V lost 3 bases, J lost 3 bases, and 5 bases lay in between. The CDR3 runs 13 residues. The CDR3 loop is CASSLEANEKLFF. The CDR3 nucleotides are TGTGCCAGCAGCTTGGAGGCTAATGAAAAACTGTTTTTT.

The chain links TRBV6-1 to TRBJ2-2; D ambiguous. CDR3 length: 15 amino acids. Germline V gene lookup returns CDR1 MNHNS and CDR2 SASEGT. The V end was cut by 3 bases, the J end by 6 bases, with 14 bases between. The CDR3 loop is CASSDSGLPPGELFF. DNA of the CDR3: TGTGCCAGCAGTGATTCGGGTCTTCCCCCCGGGGAGCTGTTTTTT.

This rearrangement joins TRBV2 to TRBJ2-3, with 15 positions matching TRBD2. From germline, CDR1 is SNHLY and CDR2 FYNNEI. The CDR3 sequence is 16 residues long. Trimming took 4 bases from V and 5 from J; bases not matched to a gene: 4. The CDR3 reads CASSGGGLAGGDTQYF. The CDR3 nucleotides read TGTGCCAGCAGTGGGGGGGGACTAGCGGGAGGAGATACGCAGTATTTT. Full variable domain (remainder filled in from reference TRBV2 and TRBJ2-3): EPEVTQTPSHQVTQMGQEVILRCVPISNHLYFYWYRQILGQKVEFLVSFYNNEISEKSEIFDDQFSVERPDGSNFTLKIRSTKLEDSAMYFCASSGGGLAGGDTQYFGPGTRLTVL.

Here the CDR3 DNA reads TGTGCCAGCAGCTTGTACAGGGGGCTCACTGAAGCTTTCTTT. This gives the protein CASSLYRGLTEAFF. The V call is TRBV5-8, the J call TRBJ1-1; TRBD1 aligns across 9 bases. Trimming took 1 base from V and 4 from J; bases not matched to a gene: 2. This CDR3 comprises 14 residues. CDR1 and CDR2 (germline): SGHTS, YDEGEE.

The gene calls are TRBV7-2 and TRBJ1-4, with unresolved D. V was shortened by 4 bases and J by 7 bases, with 16 bases between the two germline ends. This CDR3 is 15 amino acids long. Germline CDR1 reads SGHTA; CDR2 reads FQGNSA. DNA of the CDR3: TGTGCCAGCAGCTCCGACTCCGGTAGGCGTGAAAAACTGTTTTTT. Translating it yields CASSSDSGRREKLFF.